This T cell receptor beta chain appears in the sequencing data of a study of T cells after yellow fever vaccination. This clonotype was counted a few times. 5'RACE template switching added a universal primer site and UMIs to TCR cDNA. TCRdb recomputed calls from the 5' RACE reads with MiXCR, one row per CDR3 protein. The table shows around 320,000 distinct CDR3 sequences, with roughly 9% occurring only once. The J segment lost 3 bases and the V segment lost 3 bases, leaving 9 bases of the junction unmatched. Looked up from germline, CDR1 is SGDLS and CDR2 is YYNGEE. CDR3 length: 15 amino acids. The chain combines TRBV9 with TRBJ2-7; 7 bases agree with TRBD1. This TCR was recovered from a man aged 18 to 35 who received the YFV17D yellow fever vaccine. The sequences come from CD4+ T cells sorted from PBMCs, collected 5 days after the yellow fever booster vaccination. The CDR3 bases are TGTGCCAGCAGCGATAGTGGGGGACAGAACTACGAGCAGTACGTC. Amino acid sequence: CASSDSGGQNYEQYV.